The 32 T cell receptor beta chains in this list originate from one sample, sequenced in a study of cytomegalovirus exposure and HLA in healthy donors. The PCR was carried out with 60 Vbeta primers and 13 Jbeta primers. The method was immunoSEQ multiplex PCR; TCRdb's version includes in-frame clones alone and lacks a portion of them. This table holds approximately 110,000 clones, 77% found once. Input material: PBMCs. Every receptor here comes from a woman in her forties in good health and CMV-seropositive.

This clone was recorded once. This sequence joins TRBV6-6 and TRBJ2-7; 8 bases are a match to TRBD1. J lost 2 bases, V lost 5 bases, and 5 bases had no gene match. This CDR3 has 14 residues. Germline V gene lookup returns CDR1 MNHNY and CDR2 SVGAGI (reference sequence). The CDR3: CASSPGQVAYEQYF. For the CDR3, the DNA is TGTGCCAGCAGTCCGGGACAGGTGGCCTACGAGCAGTACTTC.

This chain links TRBV6-6 with TRBJ2-3; TRBD1 matches at 8 bases. After removal of 7 bases from V and 10 bases from J, the junction contained 7 bases not matched to a gene. The CDR3 loop spans 12 amino acids. Germline V gene data show CDR1 as MNHNY and CDR2 as SVGAGI (reference sequence). The CDR3 nucleotides are TGTGCCAGCAAGAAAAGACAGGGGTCGCAGTATTTT. This sequence encodes CASKKRQGSQYF.

This rearrangement joins TRBV11-2 to TRBJ2-6; maybe TRBD2 (5 bases). V was shortened by 8 bases and J by 0 bases, with 11 bases between the two germline ends. Germline V gene data show CDR1 as SGHAT and CDR2 as FQNNGV. This CDR3 comprises 15 residues. The CDR3 spells CASRGLSSGANVLTF. CDR3 nucleotide sequence: TGTGCCAGCCGGGGATTGAGCTCTGGGGCCAACGTCCTGACTTTC. Complete variable domain (other parts from reference TRBV11-2 and TRBJ2-6): EAGVAQSPRYKIIEKRQSVAFWCNPISGHATLYWYQQILGQGPKLLIQFQNNGVVDDSQLPKDRFSAERLKGVDSTLKIQPAKLEDSAVYLCASRGLSSGANVLTFGAGSRLTVL.

The chain is built from TRBV6-6 and TRBJ2-7; TRBD1 is a possible D gene (5 bases). Germline lookup yields CDR1 MNHNY and CDR2 SVGAGI (reference sequence). The V and J ends lost 0 bases and 4 bases respectively, with 13 bases between them. The CDR3 covers 15 residues. DNA for the CDR3: TGTGCCAGCAGTTACTCGGTCGATCAGGGATACGAGCAGTACTTC. Its protein product is CASSYSVDQGYEQYF.

The V call is TRBV5-4, the J call TRBJ2-7; the match to TRBD1 covers 7 bases. This CDR3 spans 16 amino acids. The V and J ends lost 0 bases and 6 bases, in that order; junction bases with no gene match: 12. The germline V gene has CDR1 SGHNT and CDR2 YYREEE (reference sequence). The chain's CDR3 is CASSLEVGRGRGEQYF. As DNA, the CDR3 is TGTGCCAGCAGCTTGGAAGTCGGAAGGGGGCGCGGCGAGCAGTACTTC.

V is TRBV29-1 and J is TRBJ2-5; D is unresolved. The V end was cut by 0 bases, the J end by 9 bases, with 14 bases between. CDR1 and CDR2 from the germline V gene are SQVTM and ANQGSEA. This CDR3 has 13 residues. As DNA, the CDR3 is TGCAGCGTTGAAGATCTAACCACTGAGCCCCAGTACTTC. Protein sequence: CSVEDLTTEPQYF.

This clone occurred a few times. The rearrangement links TRBV7-2 to TRBJ2-5, with TRBD2 identical over 12 bases. Trimming at V came to 4 bases and at J to 7 bases, leaving 7 bases not matched to a gene. Germline V gene sequence: CDR1 SGHTA, CDR2 FQGNSA. The CDR3 has 15 residues. This chain's CDR3 is CASSSSSGRGATQYF. In DNA, the CDR3 is TGTGCCAGCAGCTCATCTAGCGGGAGGGGGGCGACCCAGTACTTC.

The rearrangement links TRBV7-9 to TRBJ1-5, with a tentative D call TRBD1 (5 bases). Germline V gene sequence: CDR1 SEHNR, CDR2 FQNEAQ (reference sequence). The length of the CDR3 is 12 residues. Trimming removed 4 bases from V and 11 bases from J, with 12 bases in between. CDR3 sequence reads: CASSSGGGAQHF. CDR3 nucleotide sequence: TGTGCCAGCAGCTCCGGCGGGGGGGCCCAGCATTTT.

The rearrangement joins TRBV6-5 to TRBJ2-7, with D perhaps matching TRBD1 (5 bases). Germline CDR1 MNHEY, CDR2 SVGAGI. Trimming stripped 6 bases from V and 3 bases from J, with 12 bases between. This CDR3 comprises 13 residues. CDR3 in amino acids: CASSRQSHYEQYF. DNA of the CDR3: TGTGCCAGCAGCCGACAGAGTCACTACGAGCAGTACTTC.

V is TRBV27 and J is TRBJ1-2; D might be TRBD1 (5 bases). CDR1 and CDR2 from the germline V gene are MNHEY and SMNVEV (reference sequence). CDR3 length: 16 residues. The V end was cut by 3 bases, the J end by 4 bases, with 18 bases between. The chain's CDR3 is CASSLGPGTPFYGYTF. The CDR3, as DNA: TGTGCCAGCAGTTTGGGGCCAGGGACTCCCTTCTATGGCTACACCTTC.

DNA of the CDR3: TGTGCCAGCAGTTACGCCGGACAGGGGATTGGCTACACCTTC. The encoded protein is CASSYAGQGIGYTF. The V and J genes are TRBV6-5 and TRBJ1-2; 9 bases are a match to TRBD1. Germline loops: CDR1 MNHEY, CDR2 SVGAGI. Trimming cost V 2 bases and J 7 bases; bases outside gene matches: 5. The CDR3 is 14 residues long.

V is TRBV6-1 and J is TRBJ2-7, with TRBD1 matching over 7 bases. The CDR3 is made up of 14 amino acids. The junction had 6 bases not matched to a gene; V was cut back by 6 bases and J by 1 base. The germline V gene encodes CDR1 MNHNS and CDR2 SASEGT. In DNA, the CDR3 is TGTGCCAGCAGACAGGGGCTCCTATCCTACGAGCAGTACTTC. It translates to CASRQGLLSYEQYF.

This chain links TRBV28 with TRBJ2-7, with D perhaps matching TRBD1 (6 bases). The CDR3 covers 12 residues. CDR1 and CDR2 from the germline V gene are MDHEN and SYDVKM. Trimming stripped 2 bases from V and 6 bases from J, with 8 bases between. The CDR3 protein is CASSLEQGEQYF. The CDR3 nucleotides read TGTGCCAGCAGTTTAGAACAGGGCGAGCAGTACTTC.

CDR3 nucleotides: TGTGCCAGCAGTTACGCGGACAGGGGGAAGGGCTACGAGCAGTACTTC. Translation: CASSYADRGKGYEQYF. The genes are TRBV6-6 and TRBJ2-7, with TRBD1 identical over 10 bases. The V gene end was trimmed by 2 bases and the J gene end by 3 bases; junction bases not matched to a gene: 7. Germline CDR1 MNHNY, CDR2 SVGAGI (reference sequence). The CDR3 loop spans 16 amino acids.

This clone was detected a few times. The chain has TRBV6-5 and TRBJ1-6, with D maybe TRBD1 (6 bases). The CDR3 is 13 residues long. V gave up 6 bases and J gave up 7 bases, with 10 bases separating them. Germline CDR1 MNHEY, CDR2 SVGAGI. The CDR3 coding sequence is TGTGCCAGCAGATGGACAGTAAATTCACCCCTCCACTTT. Protein sequence: CASRWTVNSPLHF.

The chain joins TRBV27 to TRBJ2-1; D possibly corresponds to TRBD2 (5 bases). V lost 2 bases and J lost 6, with 8 bases in between. This CDR3 has 13 residues. Germline V gene data show CDR1 as MNHEY and CDR2 as SMNVEV (reference sequence). The CDR3 coding sequence is TGTGCCAGCAGTTTACTAGCCTCCAATGAGCAGTTCTTC. Protein product: CASSLLASNEQFF.

This rearrangement joins TRBV19 to TRBJ2-2; a weak D match, TRBD2 (5 bases). This CDR3 has 16 residues. V was shortened by 3 bases and J by 4 bases, with 15 bases between the two germline ends. CDR1 and CDR2 (germline): LNHDA, SQIVND (reference sequence). This CDR3 reads CASSMISVRGTGELFF. In DNA form, the CDR3 reads TGTGCCAGTAGTATGATCAGTGTTCGGGGCACCGGGGAGCTGTTTTTT.

The rearrangement joins TRBV11-2 to TRBJ1-2; 9 bases map to TRBD1. With V trimmed by 0 bases and J by 4 bases, 9 bases remained unmatched. The CDR3 spans 17 residues. CDR1 and CDR2 (germline): SGHAT, FQNNGV. CDR3 DNA: TGTGCCAGCAGCTTAGATTGGGGACAGGGCCCAAGCTATGGCTACACCTTC. Translation: CASSLDWGQGPSYGYTF.

The CDR3 region has the DNA TGTGCCAGCAGCTTGGCGACAGGAGGTCTCACTGAAGCTTTCTTT. Protein product: CASSLATGGLTEAFF. The rearrangement joins TRBV5-6 to TRBJ1-1; weak D call: TRBD1 (6 bases). Trimming pared 0 bases from V and 4 bases from J, leaving 13 bases between. The germline V gene has CDR1 SGHDT and CDR2 YYEEEE. There are 15 residues in the CDR3.

This sequence joins TRBV27 and TRBJ1-1, with TRBD1 as a possible D gene (6 bases). Germline V gene data show CDR1 as MNHEY and CDR2 as SMNVEV (reference sequence). CDR3 length equals 13 residues. V was trimmed by 6 bases and J by 5 bases, leaving 13 bases between them. As DNA, the CDR3 is TGTGCCAGCAGCTCCGGGACATTTACTGAAGCTTTCTTT. The encoded protein is CASSSGTFTEAFF.

V is TRBV7-2 and J is TRBJ2-1, with TRBD1 matching 7 bases. The CDR3 covers 16 residues. Germline V lookup: CDR1 SGHTA, CDR2 FQGNSA. V was pared by 3 bases and J by 3 bases, with 8 bases of the junction left unmatched. CDR3 bases: TGTGCCAGCAGCTTCCAGTCGGCAGGGGGCTACAATGAGCAGTTCTTC. Translation: CASSFQSAGGYNEQFF. Full variable domain (outside the CDR3, taken from reference TRBV7-2 and TRBJ2-1): GAGVSQSPSNKVTEKGKDVELRCDPISGHTALYWYRQSLGQGLEFLIYFQGNSAPDKSGLPSDRFSAERTGGSVSTLTIQRTQQEDSAVYLCASSFQSAGGYNEQFFGPGTRLTVL.

This clone was counted a few times. The chain combines TRBV30 with TRBJ1-2, with D maybe TRBD1 (5 bases). Germline assignment: CDR1 GTSNPN and CDR2 SVGIG (reference sequence). V lost 0 bases and J lost 8, with 13 bases in between. This CDR3 is built from 13 residues. In nucleotides, the CDR3 is TGTGCCTGGAGTGTGGGGGGTACGAGGGGCTACACCTTC. Its translation is CAWSVGGTRGYTF.

The chain recombines TRBV12-5 with TRBJ2-5; D perhaps matches TRBD2 (6 bases). CDR3 size: 14 residues. CDR1 is LGHNT, CDR2 FRNRAP, per germline. The ends were cut back, 6 bases at V and 0 bases at J, with 11 bases in the middle. The CDR3 spells CASGEGGNQETQYF. The CDR3 region has the DNA TGTGCTAGTGGGGAGGGCGGGAACCAAGAGACCCAGTACTTC.

In this sample, this clone turned up once. Additional DNA sequences in this sample encode the identical CDR3. The CDR3 DNA follows: TGTGCCAGCAGCCCCGGGACAGATTACGAGCAGTACTTC. It translates to CASSPGTDYEQYF. V usage is TRBV7-9 and J usage is TRBJ2-7, with 7 bases lining up with TRBD1. The trim removed 5 bases at V and 4 bases at J, leaving 5 bases unmatched. The CDR3 has 13 amino acids. Germline CDR1 is SEHNR and CDR2 is FQNEAQ (reference sequence). Variable domain in full (rest from reference TRBV7-9 and TRBJ2-7): DTGVSQNPRHKITKRGQNVTFRCDPISEHNRLYWYRQTLGQGPEFLTYFQNEAQLEKSRLLSDRFSAERPKGSFSTLEIQRTEQGDSAMYLCASSPGTDYEQYFGPGTRLTVT.

V is TRBV7-9 and J is TRBJ2-1; 8 bases match TRBD2. CDR1 is SEHNR and CDR2 is FQNEAQ in the germline V gene (reference sequence). This CDR3 region has 15 residues. V lost 4 bases, J lost 5 bases, and 7 bases stayed unmatched. Here the CDR3 reads CASSSSTSVNNEQFF. CDR3 in DNA: TGTGCCAGCAGCTCCTCGACTAGCGTGAACAATGAGCAGTTCTTC.

This clone has a single count. The gene calls are TRBV12-2 and TRBJ1-4. TRBV12-2 is labeled a pseudogene. This CDR3 has 13 amino acids. The CDR3 nucleotides are TGTGCAAGGAGGAATGACGGTAATGAAAAACTGTTTTTT. Translation gives CARRNDGNEKLFF.

V is TRBV28 and J is TRBJ1-1, with D possibly matching TRBD1 (5 bases). Trimming stripped 5 bases from V and 4 bases from J, with 17 bases between. Germline loops: CDR1 MDHEN, CDR2 SYDVKM. The CDR3 totals 15 residues. CDR3 protein: CASSPPAGGVTEAFF. In nucleotides, the CDR3 is TGTGCCAGCAGTCCCCCTGCGGGGGGTGTCACTGAAGCTTTCTTT.

The chain carries TRBV28 and TRBJ1-5, with D possibly TRBD1 on 5 matching bases. The CDR3 is 13 amino acids. Germline V CDR1 and CDR2: MDHEN, SYDVKM. The V and J ends lost 8 bases and 4 bases respectively, with 12 bases between them. The CDR3 bases are TGTGCCAGCGCACGGGGGTGGAATCAGCCCCAGCATTTT. Protein product: CASARGWNQPQHF.

This chain links TRBV5-5 with TRBJ2-5, with D unresolved. The CDR3 spans 14 residues. The germline V gene has CDR1 SGHKS and CDR2 YYEKEE (reference sequence). V was shortened by 0 bases and J by 3 bases, with 9 bases between the two germline ends. The CDR3 region is CASSLAVQKETQYF. CDR3 nucleotides: TGTGCCAGCAGCTTGGCCGTCCAGAAAGAGACCCAGTACTTC.

This clone was recorded once. The CDR3 loop is CSVSGGTYEQYF. CDR3 bases: TGCAGCGTTAGTGGAGGTACCTACGAGCAGTACTTC. V and J are TRBV29-1 and TRBJ2-7; the D gene is possibly TRBD2 (5 bases). From germline, CDR1 is SQVTM and CDR2 ANQGSEA. CDR3 length: 12 residues. The V and J ends lost 5 bases and 2 bases respectively, with 10 bases between them.

V usage is TRBV4-1 and J usage is TRBJ2-5, with D perhaps TRBD2 (6 bases). The CDR3 has 17 amino acids. CDR1 and CDR2 (germline): MGHRA, YSYEKL. Trimming removed 0 bases at V and 4 bases at J, with 18 bases between. The CDR3 DNA sequence: TGCGCCAGCAGCCAAGAAGGGACGGGGTGGGGAGGAGAGACCCAGTACTTC. Its protein is CASSQEGTGWGGETQYF.

The J gene is TRBJ2-7, the V gene TRBV14, with D possibly TRBD1 on 5 matching bases. V dropped 2 bases and J dropped 5 bases, with 19 bases sitting between them. Germline CDR1 reads SGHDN; CDR2 reads FVKESK. This CDR3 is built from 16 residues. CDR3 DNA: TGTGCCAGCAGCCAAATAAGGGGTAAGAGAATTAACGAGCAGTACTTC. The encoded protein is CASSQIRGKRINEQYF.